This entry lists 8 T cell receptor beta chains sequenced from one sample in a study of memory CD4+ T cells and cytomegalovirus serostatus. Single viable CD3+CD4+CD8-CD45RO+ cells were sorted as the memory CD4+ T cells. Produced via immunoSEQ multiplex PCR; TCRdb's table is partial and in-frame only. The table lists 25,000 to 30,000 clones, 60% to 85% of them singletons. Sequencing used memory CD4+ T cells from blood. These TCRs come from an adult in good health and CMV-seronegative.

The CDR3, as DNA: TGTGCCAGCAGCGCTCGACCGGGCCTGGACGAGCAGTACTTC. The encoded protein is CASSARPGLDEQYF. The chain is built from TRBV7-2 and TRBJ2-7; D is unclear. CDR1 and CDR2 from the germline V gene are SGHTA and FQGNSA. This CDR3 contains 14 residues. V was trimmed by 5 bases and J by 5 bases, leaving 16 bases between them.

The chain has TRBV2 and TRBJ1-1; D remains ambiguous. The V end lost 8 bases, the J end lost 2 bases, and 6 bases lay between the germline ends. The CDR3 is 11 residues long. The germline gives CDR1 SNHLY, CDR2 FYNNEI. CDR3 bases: TGTGCCAGCGGAACTAACACTGAAGCTTTCTTT. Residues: CASGTNTEAFF. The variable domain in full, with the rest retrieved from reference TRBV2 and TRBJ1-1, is EPEVTQTPSHQVTQMGQEVILRCVPISNHLYFYWYRQILGQKVEFLVSFYNNEISEKSEIFDDQFSVERPDGSNFTLKIRSTKLEDSAMYFCASGTNTEAFFGQGTRLTVV.

Written as DNA, the CDR3 is TGTGCCAGCAGTTACTTATCAGGGATGAATCAGCCCCAGCATTTT. This translates into CASSYLSGMNQPQHF. The chain joins TRBV6-6 to TRBJ1-5, with a weak D call TRBD1 (5 bases). CDR1 is MNHNY, CDR2 SVGAGI, per germline (reference sequence). Deletions cut 1 base from V and 4 bases from J, with 11 bases between. This CDR3 is built from 15 residues.

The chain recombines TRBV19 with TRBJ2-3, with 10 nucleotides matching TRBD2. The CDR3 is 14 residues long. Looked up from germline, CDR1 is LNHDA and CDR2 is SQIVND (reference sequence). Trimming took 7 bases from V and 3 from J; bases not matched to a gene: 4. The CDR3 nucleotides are TGTGCCAGTAAAAGCGGGGGGGCGACAGATACGCAGTATTTT. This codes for CASKSGGATDTQYF.

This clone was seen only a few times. CDR3 residues: CASTGGGYGYTF. The CDR3 bases are TGTGCCAGCACCGGGGGGGGGTATGGCTACACCTTC. The chain links TRBV6-6 to TRBJ1-2, with a weak D call TRBD1 (5 bases). Trimming cost V 7 bases and J 5 bases, with 11 bases left between them. Per the germline V gene, CDR1 is MNHNY and CDR2 is SVGAGI (reference sequence). CDR3 length: 12 residues.

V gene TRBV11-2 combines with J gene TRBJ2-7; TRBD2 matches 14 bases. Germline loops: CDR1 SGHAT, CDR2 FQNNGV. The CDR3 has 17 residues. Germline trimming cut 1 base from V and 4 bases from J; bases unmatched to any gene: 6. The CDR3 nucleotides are TGTGCCAGCAGCTTAGGGGGGACTAGCGGGAGCCTGTACGAGCAGTACTTC. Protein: CASSLGGTSGSLYEQYF.

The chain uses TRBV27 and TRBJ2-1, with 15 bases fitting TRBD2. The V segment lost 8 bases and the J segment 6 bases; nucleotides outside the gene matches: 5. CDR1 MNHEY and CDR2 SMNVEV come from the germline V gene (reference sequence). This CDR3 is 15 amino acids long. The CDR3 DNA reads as TGTGCCAGCTTCCGGACTAGCGGGGGGGGCAATGAGCAGTTCTTC. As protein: CASFRTSGGGNEQFF.

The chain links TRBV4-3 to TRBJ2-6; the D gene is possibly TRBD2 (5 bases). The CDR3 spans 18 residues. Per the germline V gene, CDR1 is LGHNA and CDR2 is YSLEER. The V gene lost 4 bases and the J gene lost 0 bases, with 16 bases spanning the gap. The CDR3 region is CASSLRYPGDSGANVLTF. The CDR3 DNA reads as TGCGCCAGCAGCCTAAGATACCCCGGGGACTCTGGGGCCAACGTCCTGACTTTC.